These 8 T cell receptor beta chains were all obtained from the same sample, sequenced in a study of shared T cell receptors in the human thymus. The protocol was immunoSEQ multiplex PCR, while the TCRdb copy is restricted to in-frame clones and leaves out a portion. This table holds about 660,000 clones, roughly 88% found once. The sample also formed part of further work on human thymus T cells.

Sequenced: thymocytes. These receptors were taken from a boy in the first two years of life with a congenital heart defect.

V gene TRBV5-1 combines with J gene TRBJ2-3, with 11 bases lining up with TRBD2. This CDR3 region has 17 residues. J was trimmed by 2 bases and V by 4 bases; bases with no gene match: 9. The germline gives CDR1 SGHRS, CDR2 YFSETQ. CDR3 DNA: TGCGCCAGCAGCAGCGCGGGACTAGCGGATCTCACAGATACGCAGTATTTT. It encodes CASSSAGLADLTDTQYF. The full variable domain, rest sourced from reference TRBV5-1 and TRBJ2-3, is KAGVTQTPRYLIKTRGQQVTLSCSPISGHRSVSWYQQTPGQGLQFLFEYFSETQRNKGNFPGRFSGRQFSNSRSEMNVSTLELGDSALYLCASSSAGLADLTDTQYFGPGTRLTVL.

V is TRBV2 and J is TRBJ2-7; D may be TRBD2 (6 bases). The CDR3 extends over 18 amino acids. Germline assignment: CDR1 SNHLY and CDR2 FYNNEI. V dropped 6 bases and J dropped 3 bases, with 27 bases sitting between them. The CDR3 loop is CASSFRGKWGGGLYEQYF. The CDR3 nucleotides are TGTGCCAGCAGCTTCCGGGGAAAGTGGGGAGGTGGCCTCTACGAGCAGTACTTC.

CDR3 bases: TGTGCCTGGAGTGTGCAGGAGGTGGCTGACGAGCAGTACTTC. Its translation is CAWSVQEVADEQYF. The chain couples TRBV30 to TRBJ2-7, with D possibly being TRBD2 (5 bases). V was clipped by 0 bases and J by 5 bases, with 14 bases between them. Germline CDR1 GTSNPN, CDR2 SVGIG (reference sequence). The CDR3 covers 14 residues.

The V call is TRBV19, the J call TRBJ2-7, with 7 bases fitting TRBD1. With V trimmed by 3 bases and J by 1 base, 3 bases remained unmatched. CDR3 length: 14 amino acids. Germline V CDR1 and CDR2: LNHDA, SQIVND (reference sequence). The CDR3 bases are TGTGCCAGTAGTATCTGGGGACAGTCCTACGAGCAGTACTTC. It is translated as CASSIWGQSYEQYF.

V gene TRBV6-1 combines with J gene TRBJ2-6; D possibly corresponds to TRBD2 (6 bases). Germline V gene data show CDR1 as MNHNS and CDR2 as SASEGT. Trimming pared 4 bases from V and 0 bases from J, leaving 10 bases between. This CDR3 is 16 amino acids long. CDR3: CASSGRDFSGANVLTF. CDR3 nucleotide sequence: TGTGCCAGCAGTGGGCGGGACTTCTCTGGGGCCAACGTCCTGACTTTC.

The chain employs TRBV7-8 and TRBJ2-1; 14 bases align to TRBD2. Germline-derived CDR1 and CDR2 are SGHVS and FQNEAQ. Trimming removed 5 bases from V and 16 bases from J; junction bases left unmatched: 16. CDR3 length: 16 residues. The CDR3 bases are TGTGCCAGCAGCCCAAACTCCGGGACTAGCGGGAGATTAGGTTTCTTC. The encoded protein is CASSPNSGTSGRLGFF.

This clone was seen only once. The chain links TRBV7-4 to TRBJ2-7; D is perhaps TRBD2 (6 bases). The CDR3 loop spans 12 amino acids. Germline V gives CDR1 SGHVT, CDR2 SQSDAQ. The V and J ends lost 11 bases and 6 bases respectively, with 17 bases between them. As DNA, the CDR3 is TGTGCCCCGGGAGCCTCGCCCTCCGAGCAGTACTTC. It encodes CAPGASPSEQYF. Using reference TRBV7-4 and TRBJ2-7 for the parts outside the CDR3, the full variable domain is GAGVSQSPRYKVAKRGRDVALRCDSISGHVTLYWYRQTLGQGSEVLTYSQSDAQRDKSGRPSGRFSAERPERSVSTLKIQRTEQGDSAVYLCAPGASPSEQYFGPGTRLTVT.

The V call is TRBV11-2, the J call TRBJ1-1; 11 nucleotides match TRBD1. This CDR3 is 14 amino acids long. The germline gives CDR1 SGHAT, CDR2 FQNNGV. V lost 5 bases, J lost 3 bases, and 2 bases stayed unmatched. Here the CDR3 DNA reads TGTGCCAGCAGCGTGGGACAGGGGGACACTGAAGCTTTCTTT. Translating it yields CASSVGQGDTEAFF.